This T cell receptor (beta chain) appears in the sequencing data of a study of early T cells in non-severe SARS-CoV-2 infection. In its sample, this clonotype was seen a few times. V lost 6 bases to trimming and J lost 7 bases, with 7 bases between them. CDR3 length: 10 residues. Germline V lookup: CDR1 DFQATT, CDR2 SNEGSKA (reference sequence). Researchers attached unique molecular identifiers to individual cDNA molecules. MiXCR, run by TCRdb on the 5' RACE reads, gives a single entry per CDR3 protein. The sample records about 48,000 distinct CDR3 sequences, about 12% being singletons. Material: whole blood. The TCR was taken from an adult who was a healthcare worker with PCR-confirmed SARS-CoV-2 infection or an uninfected control (not recorded which). The chain uses TRBV20-1 and TRBJ2-4; unclear D gene. Here the CDR3 reads CSALHNIQYF. The CDR3 region has the DNA TGCAGTGCCCTCCACAACATTCAGTACTTC.